The rows below give T cell receptor beta chains drawn from one sample of a study of cytomegalovirus exposure and HLA in healthy donors. The assay was immunoSEQ multiplex PCR, and TCRdb's table has in-frame clones only and misses some. The sample comprises under 200,000 clones, roughly 80% of which are singletons, and 1.7% rests with the top ten. The sample comprised PBMCs. Receptor source: a woman between 18 and 29 years old in good health and CMV-seronegative. The CDR3 runs from the conserved cysteine through the conserved F or W. The order of the fields is clone size, J gene, V gene, D gene, CDR3 protein, CDR3 DNA. A D gene is named only where the DNA matches it firmly. The size field is filled for only some rows; it gives once, few, many or a size class.

- TRBJ1-2 TRBV6-5 - CASSNPGVSYGYTF TGTGCCAGCAGCAATCCAGGGGTCAGTTATGGCTACACCTTC
- TRBJ2-1 TRBV7-8 TRBD2 CASSLFGTSYYNEQFF TGTGCCAGCAGCTTATTCGGGACTAGCTACTACAATGAGCAGTTCTTC
- TRBJ2-5 TRBV19 TRBD1 CASSKGQLRETQYF TGTGCCAGTAGTAAGGGACAGCTAAGAGAGACCCAGTACTTC
- TRBJ2-2 TRBV10-3 - CAISAGGSGDTGELFF TGTGCCATCAGTGCTGGTGGGAGTGGGGACACCGGGGAGCTGTTTTTT
- TRBJ1-2 TRBV19 - CASSQWVSGNYGYTF TGTGCCAGTAGTCAGTGGGTGAGCGGTAACTATGGCTACACCTTC
- TRBJ2-7 TRBV9 - CASSVGARDISEQYF TGTGCCAGCAGCGTAGGTGCACGGGACATTTCCGAGCAGTACTTC
- TRBJ2-2 TRBV7-9 TRBD2 CASSLRLAGVPGELFF TGTGCCAGCAGCTTACGACTAGCGGGAGTTCCCGGGGAGCTGTTTTTT
- TRBJ2-5 TRBV5-6 TRBD2 CASSLLSIAGVRETQYF TGTGCCAGCAGCTTGCTCTCTATAGCGGGAGTAAGGGAGACCCAGTACTTC
once TRBJ2-3 TRBV30 TRBD2 CAWSGLGTSGGSTDTQYF TGTGCCTGGAGCGGACTGGGGACTAGCGGGGGAAGCACAGATACGCAGTATTTT
- TRBJ2-1 TRBV30 TRBD2 CAWSGYSGRQYNEQFF TGTGCCTGGAGTGGATATAGCGGGAGACAATACAATGAGCAGTTCTTC
- TRBJ2-1 TRBV28 - CASESRFYNEQFF TGTGCCAGCGAGTCGAGGTTTTACAATGAGCAGTTCTTC
- TRBJ2-5 TRBV14 - CASSQLRGSRETQYF TGTGCCAGCAGCCAACTTCGGGGTAGCAGAGAGACCCAGTACTTC
- TRBJ2-6 TRBV12-5 TRBD1 CASGSRPGTGLLTGANVLTF TGTGCTAGTGGTTCTCGCCCCGGGACAGGCCTATTGACTGGGGCCAACGTCCTGACTTTC
- TRBJ1-4 TRBV6-5 - CASGGADEKLFF TGTGCCAGCGGAGGGGCGGATGAAAAACTGTTTTTT
- TRBJ2-3 TRBV5-1 TRBD2 CASSLDRTSGTDTQYF TGCGCCAGCAGCTTGGACCGGACTAGCGGCACAGATACGCAGTATTTT
few TRBJ1-4 TRBV7-9 TRBD1 CASSLPPGQGKEKLFF TGTGCCAGCAGCTTACCCCCGGGACAGGGGAAGGAAAAACTGTTTTTT
- TRBJ1-4 TRBV19 - CASSWTVGTNEKLFF TGTGCCAGTAGTTGGACAGTTGGCACCAATGAAAAACTGTTTTTT
- TRBJ2-1 TRBV9 TRBD2 CASSELPYTSGRAEYNEQFF TGTGCCAGCAGCGAACTCCCTTATACTAGCGGGAGGGCCGAGTACAATGAGCAGTTCTTC
- TRBJ2-2 TRBV18 TRBD1 CASSEDRVKTELFF TGTGCCAGCTCCGAGGACAGGGTAAAGACGGAGCTGTTTTTT
- TRBJ2-7 TRBV28 TRBD2 CASSLLGRWEGLGEDSYEQYF TGTGCCAGCAGTTTATTAGGGCGGTGGGAGGGCCTCGGTGAGGACTCCTACGAGCAGTACTTC
- TRBJ1-3 TRBV4-3 - CASSQEFGVYSGNTIYF TGCGCCAGCAGCCAAGAGTTTGGTGTCTACTCTGGAAACACCATATATTTT
- TRBJ1-4 TRBV30 - CAWSYPGVGSEKLFF TGTGCCTGGAGTTATCCCGGGGTTGGGTCCGAAAAACTGTTTTTT
- TRBJ2-7 TRBV5-1 - CASSLEQGGYEQYF TGCGCCAGCAGCTTGGAACAGGGCGGCTACGAGCAGTACTTC
- TRBJ2-1 TRBV10-3 - CAITGNDEQFF TGTGCCATCACCGGGAACGATGAGCAGTTCTTC
- TRBJ1-2 TRBV2 TRBD1 CARRQGLTGGYTF TGTGCCAGACGACAGGGACTCACGGGTGGCTACACCTTC
- TRBJ2-5 TRBV5-6 - CASSVTISYTSVVETQYF TGTGCCAGCAGCGTGACTATATCCTACACTTCAGTGGTGGAGACCCAGTACTTC
- TRBJ2-3 TRBV4-3 TRBD2 CASSQGAGSGTSGRTDTQYF TGCGCCAGCAGCCAAGGGGCGGGGTCCGGGACTAGCGGGAGAACAGATACGCAGTATTTT
- TRBJ1-1 TRBV25-1 TRBD1 CASTEQGRTEAFF TGTGCCAGCACCGAACAGGGGAGGACTGAAGCTTTCTTT
- TRBJ2-4 TRBV2 - CASSPRGAKNIQYF TGTGCCAGCAGCCCCAGGGGAGCCAAAAACATTCAGTACTTC
- TRBJ2-7 TRBV5-6 - CASSRGHLIYEQYF TGTGCCAGCAGCAGAGGACATCTAATCTACGAGCAGTACTTC
- TRBJ2-1 TRBV5-1 TRBD2 CASSTGLAGVQNEQFF TGCGCCAGCAGCACCGGACTAGCGGGAGTACAGAATGAGCAGTTCTTC
- TRBJ1-3 TRBV7-9 - CASSFEGSGNTIYF TGTGCCAGCAGCTTCGAGGGTTCCGGAAACACCATATATTTT
- TRBJ2-1 TRBV9 TRBD1 CASSVVGTGNYNEQFF TGTGCCAGCAGCGTAGTAGGGACAGGGAACTACAATGAGCAGTTCTTC
- TRBJ2-3 TRBV10-3 - CAISESRSGWGTDTQYF TGTGCCATCAGTGAGTCCAGATCGGGTTGGGGCACAGATACGCAGTATTTT
- TRBJ1-1 TRBV19 TRBD1 CASSTWDRGRRDTEAFF TGTGCCAGTAGTACGTGGGACAGGGGAAGGAGGGACACTGAAGCTTTCTTT
- TRBJ2-5 TRBV5-1 - CASSLDSGEETQYF TGCGCCAGCAGCTTGGATTCAGGGGAAGAGACCCAGTACTTC
- TRBJ1-4 TRBV19 TRBD1 CASSIRDRVSGKLFF TGTGCCAGTAGTATCCGGGACAGGGTTAGTGGAAAACTGTTTTTT
- TRBJ2-3 TRBV7-8 TRBD2 CASSARLAASTDTQYF TGTGCCAGCAGCGCCCGACTAGCGGCTAGCACAGATACGCAGTATTTT
- TRBJ2-3 TRBV4-2 TRBD2 CASSQDTSESDTQYF TGTGCCAGCAGCCAAGATACTAGCGAGAGCGATACGCAGTATTTT
- TRBJ1-1 TRBV19 - CASSPREGNTEAFF TGTGCCAGTAGTCCCCGGGAGGGGAACACTGAAGCTTTCTTT
once TRBJ2-1 TRBV27 TRBD2 CATQTSGELNEQFF TGTGCCACCCAGACTAGCGGGGAACTCAATGAGCAGTTCTTC
- TRBJ2-7 TRBV28 TRBD1 CASSFPLSRDREIYEQYF TGTGCCAGCAGTTTCCCCCTGTCCCGGGACAGGGAGATCTACGAGCAGTACTTC
- TRBJ2-7 TRBV28 - CASSPPIPGLNYEQYF TGTGCCAGCAGTCCCCCAATCCCGGGACTCAACTACGAGCAGTACTTC
- TRBJ2-5 TRBV27 - CASSHQSSQYF TGTGCCAGCAGTCACCAGTCGTCCCAGTACTTC
- TRBJ2-1 TRBV9 TRBD2 CASALAGNEQFF TGTGCCAGTGCACTAGCGGGAAATGAGCAGTTCTTC
once TRBJ1-1 TRBV7-9 - CASSPRTGYTEAFF TGTGCCAGCAGCCCCCGAACAGGTTACACTGAAGCTTTCTTT
- TRBJ2-5 TRBV5-8 - CASSLGGQETQYF TGTGCCAGCAGCTTGGGAGGACAAGAGACCCAGTACTTC
once TRBJ2-1 TRBV9 TRBD1 CASSVWGQGGYEQFF TGTGCCAGCAGCGTATGGGGACAGGGGGGGTATGAGCAGTTCTTC
- TRBJ2-3 TRBV10-3 TRBD2 CATSGSRTDTQYF TGTGCCACTAGCGGGAGTCGCACAGATACGCAGTATTTT
once TRBJ2-3 TRBV5-6 TRBD2 CASSPGLAVSTDTQYF TGTGCCAGCAGCCCTGGACTAGCGGTTAGCACAGATACGCAGTATTTT
- TRBJ2-5 TRBV7-2 TRBD2 CASSLGGIAGGLQETQYF TGTGCCAGCAGCTTGGGGGGCATAGCGGGAGGCCTACAAGAGACCCAGTACTTC
- TRBJ1-1 TRBV14 TRBD1 CASSYRQGMNTEAFF TGTGCCAGCAGCTATCGACAGGGTATGAACACTGAAGCTTTCTTT
- TRBJ1-2 TRBV19 - CASNQANYGYTF TGTGCCAGTAATCAGGCTAACTATGGCTACACCTTC
- TRBJ1-3 TRBV25-1 - CASSTSQDLYGNTIYF TGTGCCAGCAGTACCAGCCAGGACTTATATGGAAACACCATATATTTT
- TRBJ1-5 TRBV18 - CASSPPGRNQPQHF TGTGCCAGCTCACCACCGGGCCGGAATCAGCCCCAGCATTTT
- TRBJ2-7 TRBV10-2 - CASTEYREQYF TGCGCCAGCACCGAGTATCGCGAGCAGTACTTC
- TRBJ1-2 TRBV19 - CASTTVFGYTF TGTGCCAGTACCACTGTGTTTGGCTACACCTTC